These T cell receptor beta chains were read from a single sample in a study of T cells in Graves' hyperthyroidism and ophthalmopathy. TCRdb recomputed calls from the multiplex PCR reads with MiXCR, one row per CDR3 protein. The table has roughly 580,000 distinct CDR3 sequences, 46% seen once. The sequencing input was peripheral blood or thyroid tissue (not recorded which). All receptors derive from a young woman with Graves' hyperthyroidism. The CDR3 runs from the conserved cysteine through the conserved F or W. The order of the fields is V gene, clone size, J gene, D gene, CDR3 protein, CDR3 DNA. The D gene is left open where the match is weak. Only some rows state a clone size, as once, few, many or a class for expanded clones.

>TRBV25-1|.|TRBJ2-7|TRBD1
CASSDGGQDYEQYF
TGTGCCAGCAGTGATGGGGGACAGGACTACGAGCAGTACTTC
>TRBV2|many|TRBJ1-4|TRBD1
CATSHDRELIKLFF
TGTGCCACCTCACATGACAGGGAGCTCATCAAACTGTTTTTT
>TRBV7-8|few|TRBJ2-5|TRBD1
CASSGTVTGGGETQYF
TGTGCCAGCAGCGGAACCGTGACAGGGGGCGGCGAGACCCAGTACTTC
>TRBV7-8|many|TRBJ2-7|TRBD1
CASSLRDRSYEQYF
TGTGCCAGCAGCTTACGGGACAGATCCTACGAGCAGTACTTC
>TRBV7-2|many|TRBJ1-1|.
CASSKTVMNTEAFF
TGTGCCAGCAGCAAGACAGTCATGAACACTGAAGCTTTCTTT
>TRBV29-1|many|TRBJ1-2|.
CSVRDNINYGYTF
TGCAGCGTGAGGGACAATATTAACTATGGCTACACCTTC
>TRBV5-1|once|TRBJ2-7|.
CASSLYNQPKRTYEQYF
TGTGCCAGCAGCCTCTACAACCAACCCAAGAGAACCTACGAGCAGTACTTC
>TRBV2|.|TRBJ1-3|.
CASSERWQAENTIYF
TGTGCCAGCAGTGAGAGGTGGCAGGCTGAAAACACCATATATTTT
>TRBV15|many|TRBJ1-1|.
CATSRDQGRVGNTEAFF
TGTGCCACCAGCAGAGATCAGGGCAGGGTTGGGAACACTGAAGCTTTCTTT
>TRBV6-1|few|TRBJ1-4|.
CASSDPGVEKLFF
TGTGCCAGCAGTGATCCCGGGGTTGAAAAACTGTTTTTT
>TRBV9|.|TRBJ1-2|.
CASSVRSNTYGYTF
TGTGCCAGCAGCGTACGGAGCAATACCTATGGCTACACCTTC
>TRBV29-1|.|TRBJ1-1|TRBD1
CSVDGRDRGLSEAFF
TGCAGCGTTGACGGGAGGGACAGGGGGTTGTCTGAAGCTTTCTTT
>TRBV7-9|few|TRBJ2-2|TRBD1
CASSLTGPTGELFF
TGTGCCAGCAGCTTGACAGGGCCCACCGGGGAGCTGTTTTTT
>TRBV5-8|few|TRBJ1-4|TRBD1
CASSWDREDEKLFF
TGTGCCAGCAGTTGGGACAGGGAGGACGAAAAACTGTTTTTT
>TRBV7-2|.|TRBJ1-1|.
CATRIGARGTEAFF
TGTGCCACCAGGATAGGGGCCAGGGGCACTGAAGCTTTCTTT
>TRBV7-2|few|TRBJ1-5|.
CASSLDAPGYSNQPQHF
TGTGCCAGCAGCTTAGACGCTCCAGGCTATAGCAATCAGCCCCAGCATTTT
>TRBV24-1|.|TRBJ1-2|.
CATSVAGYGYTF
TGTGCCACCAGTGTAGCGGGTTATGGCTACACCTTC
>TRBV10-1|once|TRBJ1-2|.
CASSEKEGSATNDYTF
TGCGCCAGCAGTGAGAAGGAGGGGAGTGCAACTAATGACTACACCTTC
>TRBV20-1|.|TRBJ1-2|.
CSALGQNYGYAF
TGCAGTGCCCTCGGACAGAACTATGGCTACGCCTTC
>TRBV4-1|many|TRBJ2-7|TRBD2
CASSSSGRVREQYF
TGCGCCAGCAGCAGTAGCGGGAGAGTTCGCGAGCAGTACTTC
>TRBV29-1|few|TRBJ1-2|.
CSVERRGLDYGYTF
TGCAGCGTTGAACGTCGGGGGCTGGACTATGGCTACACCTTC
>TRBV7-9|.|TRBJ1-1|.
CAIDVIWRRETEAFF
TGTGCCATCGACGTTATTTGGCGGCGGGAAACTGAAGCTTTCTTT
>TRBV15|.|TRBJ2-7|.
CATSRDRGAGNEQYF
TGTGCCACCAGCAGAGACCGGGGGGCGGGAAACGAGCAGTACTTC
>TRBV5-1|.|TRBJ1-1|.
CASRRELHTEAFF
TGCGCCAGCAGACGGGAACTGCACACTGAAGCCTTCTTT
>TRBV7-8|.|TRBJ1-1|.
CASSEDGDGNTEAFF
TGTGCCAGCAGCGAAGACGGGGACGGGAACACTGAAGCTTTCTTT
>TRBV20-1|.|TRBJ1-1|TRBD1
CSAPTGATNTEAFF
TGCAGTGCTCCGACAGGGGCGACGAACACTGAAGCTTTCTTT
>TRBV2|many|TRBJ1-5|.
CASLGVQGRNQPQHF
TGTGCCAGTCTAGGAGTTCAGGGGCGCAATCAGCCCCAGCATTTT
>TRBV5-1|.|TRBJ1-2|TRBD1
CASSLRGQEDGYTF
TGCGCCAGCAGCTTGAGGGGACAGGAGGATGGCTACACCTTC
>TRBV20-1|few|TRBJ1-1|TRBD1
CSARLRGPAFF
TGCAGTGCTAGACTAAGGGGGCCGGCTTTCTTT
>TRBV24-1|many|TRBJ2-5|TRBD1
CATSDRTGVEETQYF
TGTGCCACCAGTGACAGGACAGGGGTTGAAGAGACCCAGTACTTC
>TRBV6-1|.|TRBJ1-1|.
CASNPISVNTEAFF
TGTGCCAGCAACCCAATTTCCGTGAACACTGAAGCTTTCTTT
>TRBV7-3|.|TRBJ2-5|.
CASSLGRQQQETQYF
TGTGCCAGCAGCCTCGGCCGACAGCAACAAGAGACCCAGTACTTC
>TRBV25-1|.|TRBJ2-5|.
CASRLDRSQGTQYF
TGTGCCAGCAGGTTAGACAGATCCCAGGGGACCCAGTACTTC
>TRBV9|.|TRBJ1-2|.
CASSVGGAPLNYGYTF
TGTGCCAGCAGCGTAGGGGGGGCACCTCTTAACTATGGCTACACCTTC
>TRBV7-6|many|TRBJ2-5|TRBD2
CASRDGTNQETQYF
TGTGCCAGCAGGGACGGGACTAACCAAGAGACCCAGTACTTC
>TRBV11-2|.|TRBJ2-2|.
CASSPGERWTGELFF
TGTGCCAGCAGCCCAGGGGAAAGGTGGACCGGGGAGCTGTTTTTT
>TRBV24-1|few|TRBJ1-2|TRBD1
CATSASGGAVYGYTF
TGTGCCACCAGTGCCTCAGGGGGCGCGGTATATGGCTACACCTTC